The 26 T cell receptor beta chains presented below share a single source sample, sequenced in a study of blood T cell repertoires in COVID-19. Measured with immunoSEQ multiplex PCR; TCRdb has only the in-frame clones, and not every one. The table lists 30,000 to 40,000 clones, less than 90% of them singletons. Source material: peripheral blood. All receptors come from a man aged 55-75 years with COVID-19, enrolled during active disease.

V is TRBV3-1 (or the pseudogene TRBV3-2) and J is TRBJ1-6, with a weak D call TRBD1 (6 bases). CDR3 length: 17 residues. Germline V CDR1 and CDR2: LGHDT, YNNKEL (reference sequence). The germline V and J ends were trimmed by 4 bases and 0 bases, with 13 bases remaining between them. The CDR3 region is CASSRTRGNSYNSPLHF. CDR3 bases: TGTGCCAGCAGCCGAACGAGGGGGAACTCCTATAATTCACCCCTCCACTTT.

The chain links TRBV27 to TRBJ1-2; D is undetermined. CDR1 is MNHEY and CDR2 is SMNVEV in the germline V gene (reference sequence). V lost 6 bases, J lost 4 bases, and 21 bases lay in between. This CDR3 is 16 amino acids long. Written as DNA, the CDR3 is TGTGCCAGCAGCTCTGCTAAAACGACGAGGGCCTATGGCTACACCTTC. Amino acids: CASSSAKTTRAYGYTF.

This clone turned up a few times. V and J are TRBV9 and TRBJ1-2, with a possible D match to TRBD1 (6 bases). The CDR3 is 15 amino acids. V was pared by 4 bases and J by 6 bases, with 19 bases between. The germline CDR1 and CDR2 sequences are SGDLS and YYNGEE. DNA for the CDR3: TGTGCCAGCAGCCCCAGTGGAGGGGGAGGGCATGGCTACACCTTC. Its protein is CASSPSGGGGHGYTF.

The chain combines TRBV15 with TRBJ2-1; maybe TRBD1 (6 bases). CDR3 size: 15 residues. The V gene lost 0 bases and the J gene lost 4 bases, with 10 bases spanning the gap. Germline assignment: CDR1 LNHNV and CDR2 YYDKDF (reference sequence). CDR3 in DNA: TGTGCCACCAGCAGAGATAGTCAGGGGTACAATGAGCAGTTCTTC. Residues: CATSRDSQGYNEQFF. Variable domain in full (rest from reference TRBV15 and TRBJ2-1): DAMVIQNPRYQVTQFGKPVTLSCSQTLNHNVMYWYQQKSSQAPKLLFHYYDKDFNNEADTPDNFQSRRPNTSFCFLDIRSPGLGDTAMYLCATSRDSQGYNEQFFGPGTRLTVL.

CDR3 nucleotide sequence: TGTGCCAGCAGTTACTCACAACGGAGGGACTCCTACGAGCAGTACTTC. Amino acid sequence: CASSYSQRRDSYEQYF. This rearrangement joins TRBV6-6 to TRBJ2-7; perhaps TRBD2 as D (6 bases). Germline CDR1 reads MNHNY; CDR2 reads SVGAGI (reference sequence). Trimming left V 0 bases short and J 0 bases short, with 12 bases between. The CDR3 is made up of 16 amino acids.

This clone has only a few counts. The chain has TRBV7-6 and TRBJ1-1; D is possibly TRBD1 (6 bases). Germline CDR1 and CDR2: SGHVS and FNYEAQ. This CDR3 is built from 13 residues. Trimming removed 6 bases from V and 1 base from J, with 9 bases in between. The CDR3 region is CASRAGANTEAFF. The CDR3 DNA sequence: TGTGCCAGCAGGGCGGGGGCGAACACTGAAGCTTTCTTT.

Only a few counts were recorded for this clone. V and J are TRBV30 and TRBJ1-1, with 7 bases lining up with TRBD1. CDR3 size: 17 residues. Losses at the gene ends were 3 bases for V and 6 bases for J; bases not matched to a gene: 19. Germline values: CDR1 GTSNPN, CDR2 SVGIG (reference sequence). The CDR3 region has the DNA TGTGCCTGGAGGGCTCAACAGGGGCTTTTTCGGATCTCTGAAGCTTTCTTT. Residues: CAWRAQQGLFRISEAFF.

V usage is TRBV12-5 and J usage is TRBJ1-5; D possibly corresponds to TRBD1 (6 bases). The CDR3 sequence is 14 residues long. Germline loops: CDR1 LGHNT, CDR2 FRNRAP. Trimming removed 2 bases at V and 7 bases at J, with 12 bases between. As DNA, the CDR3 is TGTGCTAGTGGTTTGTCGGGGGGGCGACAGCCCCAGCATTTT. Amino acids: CASGLSGGRQPQHF.

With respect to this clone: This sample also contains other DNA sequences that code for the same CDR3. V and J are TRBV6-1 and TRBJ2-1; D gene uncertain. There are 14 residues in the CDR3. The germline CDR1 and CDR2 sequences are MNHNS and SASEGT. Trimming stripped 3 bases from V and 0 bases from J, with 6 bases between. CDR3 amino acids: CASSERSSYNEQFF. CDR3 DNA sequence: TGTGCCAGCAGTGAGAGGAGCTCCTACAATGAGCAGTTCTTC.

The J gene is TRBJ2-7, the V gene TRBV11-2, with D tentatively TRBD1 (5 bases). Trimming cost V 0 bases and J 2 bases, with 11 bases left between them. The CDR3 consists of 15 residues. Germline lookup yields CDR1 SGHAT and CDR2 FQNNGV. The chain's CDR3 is CASSLDQTVTYEQYF. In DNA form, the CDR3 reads TGTGCCAGCAGCTTAGATCAGACAGTTACCTACGAGCAGTACTTC.

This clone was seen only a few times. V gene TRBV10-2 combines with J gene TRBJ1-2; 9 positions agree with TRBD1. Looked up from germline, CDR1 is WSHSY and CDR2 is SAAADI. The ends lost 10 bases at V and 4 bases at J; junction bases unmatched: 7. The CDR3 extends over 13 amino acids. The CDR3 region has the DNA TGCGCCACCGCGGGACAGGGCGTCTATGGCTACACCTTC. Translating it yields CATAGQGVYGYTF.

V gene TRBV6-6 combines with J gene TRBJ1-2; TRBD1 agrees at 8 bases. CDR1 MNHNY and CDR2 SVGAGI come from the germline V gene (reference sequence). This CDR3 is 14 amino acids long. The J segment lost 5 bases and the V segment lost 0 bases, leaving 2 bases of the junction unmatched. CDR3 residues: CASSYSRQGYGYTF. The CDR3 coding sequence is TGTGCCAGCAGTTACTCGCGACAGGGGTATGGCTACACCTTC.

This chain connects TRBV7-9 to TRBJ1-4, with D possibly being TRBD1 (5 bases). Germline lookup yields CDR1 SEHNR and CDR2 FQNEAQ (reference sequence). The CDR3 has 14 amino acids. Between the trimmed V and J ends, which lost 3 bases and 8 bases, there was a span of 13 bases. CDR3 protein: CASSLGGIGEKLFF. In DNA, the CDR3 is TGTGCCAGCAGCTTGGGGGGAATTGGCGAAAAACTGTTTTTT.

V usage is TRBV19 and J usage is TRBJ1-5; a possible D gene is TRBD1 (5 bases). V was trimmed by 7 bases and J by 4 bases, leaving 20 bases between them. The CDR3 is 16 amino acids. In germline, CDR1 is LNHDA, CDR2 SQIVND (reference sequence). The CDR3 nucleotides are TGTGCCAGTAAGGGAGGGACTTCGTCGAGGAATCAGCCCCAGCATTTT. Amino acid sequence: CASKGGTSSRNQPQHF.

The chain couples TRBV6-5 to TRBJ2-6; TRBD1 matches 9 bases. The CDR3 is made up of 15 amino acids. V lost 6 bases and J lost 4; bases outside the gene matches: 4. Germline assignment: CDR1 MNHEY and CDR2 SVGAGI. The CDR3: CASSRQGEGANVLTF. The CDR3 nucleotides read TGTGCCAGCAGCCGACAGGGGGAAGGGGCCAACGTCCTGACTTTC.

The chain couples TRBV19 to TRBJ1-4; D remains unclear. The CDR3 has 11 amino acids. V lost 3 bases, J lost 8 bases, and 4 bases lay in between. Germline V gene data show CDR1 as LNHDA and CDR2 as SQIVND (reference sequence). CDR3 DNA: TGTGCCAGTAGTATCATGGAAAAACTGTTTTTT. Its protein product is CASSIMEKLFF.

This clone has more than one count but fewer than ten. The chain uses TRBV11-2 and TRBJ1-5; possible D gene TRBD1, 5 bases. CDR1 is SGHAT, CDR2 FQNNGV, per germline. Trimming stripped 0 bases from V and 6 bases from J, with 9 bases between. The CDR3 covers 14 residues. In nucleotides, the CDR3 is TGTGCCAGCAGCTTAGATGGGGGGGGTCAGCCCCAGCATTTT. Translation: CASSLDGGGQPQHF.

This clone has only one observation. The CDR3 bases are TGTGCCAGCACCCGGGACTCGGGTAATGAAAAACTGTTTTTT. Translated, it gives CASTRDSGNEKLFF. The chain is built from TRBV28 and TRBJ1-4, with D possibly matching TRBD1 (5 bases). This CDR3 is 14 amino acids long. The ends were cut back, 7 bases at V and 4 bases at J, with 13 bases in the middle. CDR1 MDHEN and CDR2 SYDVKM come from the germline V gene.

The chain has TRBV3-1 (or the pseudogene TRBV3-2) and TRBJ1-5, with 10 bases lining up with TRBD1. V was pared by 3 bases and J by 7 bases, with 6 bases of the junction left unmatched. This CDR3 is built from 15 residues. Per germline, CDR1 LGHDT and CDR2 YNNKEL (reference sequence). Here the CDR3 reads CASSQRDRGGQPQHF. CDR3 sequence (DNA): TGTGCCAGCAGCCAGAGGGACAGGGGTGGGCAGCCCCAGCATTTT.

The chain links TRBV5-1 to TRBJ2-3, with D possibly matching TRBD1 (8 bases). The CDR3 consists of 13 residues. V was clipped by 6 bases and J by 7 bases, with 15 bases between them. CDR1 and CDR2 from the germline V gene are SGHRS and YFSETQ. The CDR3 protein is CASTVQGGHTQYF. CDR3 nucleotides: TGCGCCAGCACGGTACAGGGGGGGCATACGCAGTATTTT.

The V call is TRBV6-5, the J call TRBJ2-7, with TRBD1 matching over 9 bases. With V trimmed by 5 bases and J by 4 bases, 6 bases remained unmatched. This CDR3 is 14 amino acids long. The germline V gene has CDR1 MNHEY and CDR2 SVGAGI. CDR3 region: CASSTGTGFYEQYF. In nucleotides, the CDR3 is TGTGCCAGCAGTACCGGGACAGGGTTTTACGAGCAGTACTTC.

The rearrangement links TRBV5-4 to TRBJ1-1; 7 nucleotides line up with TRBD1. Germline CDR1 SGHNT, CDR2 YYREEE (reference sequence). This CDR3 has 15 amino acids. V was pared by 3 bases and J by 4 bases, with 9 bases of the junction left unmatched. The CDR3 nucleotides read TGTGCCAGCAGCTCAACACAGGGGATGGGCACTGAAGCTTTCTTT. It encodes CASSSTQGMGTEAFF.

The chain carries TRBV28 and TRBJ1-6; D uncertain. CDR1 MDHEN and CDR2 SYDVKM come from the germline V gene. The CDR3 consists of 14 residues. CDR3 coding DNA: TGTGCTTCGACTGTAGCCGGATATAATTCACCCCTCCACTTT. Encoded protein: CASTVAGYNSPLHF.

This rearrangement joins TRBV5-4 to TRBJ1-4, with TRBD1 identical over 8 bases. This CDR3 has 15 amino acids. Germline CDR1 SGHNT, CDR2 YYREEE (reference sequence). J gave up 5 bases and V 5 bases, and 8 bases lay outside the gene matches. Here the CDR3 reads CASSQTGGINEKLFF. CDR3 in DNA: TGTGCCAGCAGTCAAACAGGGGGAATCAATGAAAAACTGTTTTTT.

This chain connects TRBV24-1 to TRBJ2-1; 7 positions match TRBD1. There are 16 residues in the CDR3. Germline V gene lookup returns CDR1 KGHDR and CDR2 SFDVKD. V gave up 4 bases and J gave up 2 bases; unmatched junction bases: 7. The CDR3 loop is CATSEPQGFTYNEQFF. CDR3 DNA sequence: TGTGCCACCAGTGAACCACAGGGGTTCACCTACAATGAGCAGTTCTTC.

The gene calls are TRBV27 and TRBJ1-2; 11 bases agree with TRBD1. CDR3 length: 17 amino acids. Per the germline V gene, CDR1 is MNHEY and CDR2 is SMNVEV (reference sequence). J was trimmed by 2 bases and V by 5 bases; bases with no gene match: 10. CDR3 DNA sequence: TGTGCCAGCAGTCCGGAGGACAGGGGGCGTCTAAACTATGGCTACACCTTC. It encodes CASSPEDRGRLNYGYTF.